This T cell receptor (beta chain) emerged from a study of regulatory T cells in long-lasting Graves disease (dated by TCRdb to the early 2020s). Concerning the study at large: Newly diagnosed Graves' disease patients had taken antithyroid drugs for less than 3 months. Peripheral blood TCR sequencing and RNA sequencing compared persistent Graves' disease patients with newly diagnosed Graves' disease patients. The study was conducted in China and was registered as a clinical trial. A total of around 35 samples were covered by TCR sequencing, comprising around 13 persistent and 20 or so newly diagnosed Graves' disease patients. Results and caveats for the whole study, not just this receptor: Persistent patients shared more public clonotypes among themselves (2,741) than newly diagnosed patients did (approximately 870). Persistent Graves' disease patients showed lower TCR Shannon entropy and fewer highly expanded clones than newly diagnosed patients, suggesting clonal expansion. Preferential use of TRBV28, TRBJ1-2 and TRBJ2-5 was observed in persistent disease, whereas TRBV20-1 and TRBJ2-1 were favored in newly diagnosed disease. Sequencing and analysis were restricted to the TCR beta chain. The authors acknowledged the small sample size as a limitation that may reduce accuracy. Because the primary lesion, thyroid tissue, could not be accessed, the study looked at peripheral blood alone.

Read against the paper, the sample's time point label means: newly diagnosed GD, antithyroid drugs for less than 3 months. RNA was extracted from PBMCs in TRIzol for both TCR sequencing and RNA sequencing. The diagnosis of Graves' disease followed American Thyroid Association guidelines. The patients came from an endocrinology department in Xi'an, China. Each patient gave approximately 9 milliliters of peripheral blood, collected in an EDTA anticoagulant tube. PBMCs were isolated by Ficoll Paque Plus density gradient separation without further T cell sorting. RNA quality was checked with an Agilent 2100 Bioanalyzer and agarose gel, and concentration with a NanoDrop 2000. This clonotype has just a few counts. Its antigen is unknown. The input lacks base qualities; no much larger clone sits a single base away. The germline ends are 16 bases apart after V is trimmed by 0 bases and J by 5 bases. CDR1 KGHSH and CDR2 LQKENI are derived from the germline V gene. Inclusive of the bounding cysteine and phenylalanine, the CDR3 is 16 residues long. Just CDR3 DNA is preserved here, 48 bases in frame from base 1.

The library was generated by multiplex PCR. Sequencing instrument: Illumina HiSeq 4000. iRepertoire HTBI primers and Arm-PCR amplification of CDR3 regions were used to construct TCR beta libraries. Gel purification was performed on PCR products prior to sequencing. In the authors' own workflow: A total of fewer than 70 TRBV and some 15 TRBJ segments were identified across samples and were used for gene usage analysis of CDR3 amino acid clonotypes. COPE and FqMerger were used to merge the filtered high-quality paired reads into contigs. Contigs were aligned with BLAST to IMGT TRBV, TRBD and TRBJ reference genes, and CDR3 was defined per IMGT. Any clonotype with a frequency above 0.1% was counted as a highly expanded clone. Repertoire diversity was measured by Shannon entropy, and V-J evenness by the Gini coefficient. A clonotype was considered public if more than one individual shared it. TCRdb trimmed the raw reads at Q25, called clones with MiXCR and kept productive beta chains. Rows merge per CDR3 protein into single entries with the most common DNA and genes. TCRdb's processing, not the authors', yielded these V and J calls. A total of approximately 560,000 distinct CDR3 sequences appear in this sample, more than 15% of them only once. The top ten clones comprise more than 10% of the sample.

This sample also belongs to another study, concerning T cells in Graves' hyperthyroidism and ophthalmopathy. The second publication reports: Stable Graves' hyperthyroidism was defined as the absence of progression to ophthalmopathy over 18 months of follow-up. Hyperthyroidism patients were newly diagnosed, with disease duration under 2 months, and aged 18 to 65 years. Exclusion was applied to patients with uncontrolled infections, other autoimmune diseases, pregnancy or lactation. Diagnoses relied on clinical symptoms, serum thyroxine and TRAb, thyroid ultrasound and orbital computed tomography. For the first round of RT-PCR on the TCR CDR3, the HTBI primer set was used together with the Qiagen OneStep RT-PCR kit. Most expanded thyroid clonotypes (frequency above 0.001) were also detected in blood, suggesting blood repertoires may reflect thyroid immune responses. A 13 V-J signature model separated ophthalmopathy from stable hyperthyroidism, with around 91% sensitivity and just under 84% specificity in cross-validation and 80%/75% in testing. During validation, the model predicted progression to ophthalmopathy a median of approximately 6.5 months ahead of onset, with approximately 71% sensitivity and under 85% specificity. A discovery cohort of about a hundred patients, roughly 40 with Graves' ophthalmopathy and about 58 with stable Graves' hyperthyroidism, was used to find distinguishing TCR V-J signatures. Whether ophthalmopathy could be predicted prospectively was tested in an independent validation cohort made up of 18 to 20 hyperthyroidism patients plus 17 patients who later progressed to ophthalmopathy. For training and testing, the 100 or so patients in the discovery cohort were randomly divided in a 7:3 ratio. In over five Graves' hyperthyroidism patients, the study also compared T-cell repertoires from thyroid tissue with T-cell repertoires from blood. After blood sampling, hyperthyroidism patients were treated with methimazole at a starting dose of 30 mg daily, and ophthalmopathy patients were treated with high-dose intravenous methylprednisolone. The libraries were constructed in a second round of multiplex PCR and then size-selected and purified. The libraries were sequenced on an Illumina HiSeq2000 using paired-end 100 bp reads. SOAPnuke was used to process the raw data, throwing out any read that contained adapters or uncalled bases, had a mean Phred below 15, or lacked an exact constant-primer or identifier match. High-quality paired reads were merged using COPE v1.2.5, and each unique nucleotide sequence was defined as a clonotype. MiTCR v1.1 was used to align clonotypes to the IMGT TRBV, TRBD and TRBJ reference segments. Only V-J combinations with frequency above 0.0001, covering roughly 99% of repertoires, were analysed. The TCS score was defined as F50 (clonal expansion) divided by E x V (chaos), with BLOSUM62-based TCRdist calculated between CDR3 peptides within each V-J. Welch's t-statistics and random forest reduced fewer than 550 V-J features to some 14, which were used in a naive Bayes classifier (R e1071). No statistical method was used to set the sample size in advance, and investigators knew the group allocation. According to the paper, TCR Vbeta CDR3 sequencing was carried out on around 140 peripheral blood samples, which came from under 50 ophthalmopathy, under 80 hyperthyroidism and roughly 17 progressor patients.

This TCR was sampled from a man aged 18 to 29 with Graves disease. Donor details come from another sample of the same person, matched by shared clones. The starting material was peripheral blood mononuclear cells (PBMCs), obtained at new diagnosis, from a patient treated with antithyroid drugs. Here the chain combines TRBV18 and TRBJ1-1, with the D segment identity uncertain. The nucleotides read TGTGCCAGCTCACCACCGGGCTCGGTGAGGGATACTGAAGCTTTCTTT. Its translation reads: CASSPPGSVRDTEAFF. The full variable domain, completed from the reference TRBV18 and TRBJ1-1 proteins outside the CDR3, reads NAGVMQNPRHLVRRRGQEARLRCSPMKGHSHVYWYRQLPEEGLKFMVYLQKENIIDESGMPKERFSAEFPKEGPSILRIQQVVRGDSAAYFCASSPPGSVRDTEAFFGQGTRLTVV.